This is a list of T cell receptor beta chains from one sample in a study of Graves' ophthalmopathy and Graves' hyperthyroidism. TCRdb passed the multiplex PCR reads through MiXCR, listing each CDR3 protein once. The sample shows about 740,000 distinct CDR3 sequences, 35% to 50% of them seen only once. Sequencing was done on a sample of peripheral blood. These receptors all come from an adult man with Graves' ophthalmopathy. The CDR3 runs from the conserved cysteine through the conserved F or W. Each record gives: CDR3 protein, CDR3 DNA, J gene, D gene, clone size, V gene, CDR3 length. A D gene is named only where the DNA matches it firmly. The size entry is marked missing in some rows and otherwise reads once, few, many or a size class.

CDR3: CRADEAFF
DNA: TGCAGGGCGGATGAAGCTTTCTTT
J: TRBJ1-1
D: NA
size: NA
V: TRBV29-1
length: 8

CDR3: CASGTGRIEQYF
DNA: TGTGCCAGCGGGACAGGGAGGATCGAGCAGTACTTC
J: TRBJ2-7
D: TRBD1
size: NA
V: TRBV25-1
length: 12

CDR3: CASSLGRRGQNQPQHF
DNA: TGTGCCAGCAGCTTGGGTCGGCGTGGGCAAAATCAGCCCCAGCATTTT
J: TRBJ1-5
D: NA
size: NA
V: TRBV5-6
length: 16

CDR3: CSARDINQETQYF
DNA: TGCAGTGCTCGGGACATTAATCAAGAGACCCAGTACTTC
J: TRBJ2-5
D: NA
size: NA
V: TRBV20-1
length: 13

CDR3: CASSLRGGQGGTQYF
DNA: TGTGCCAGCAGCTTAAGGGGCGGACAGGGCGGGACCCAGTACTTC
J: TRBJ2-5
D: TRBD1
size: NA
V: TRBV11-2
length: 15

CDR3: CSALPLGQIRNTEAFF
DNA: TGCAGTGCCCTCCCCCTCGGACAGATCAGGAACACTGAAGCTTTCTTT
J: TRBJ1-1
D: NA
size: once
V: TRBV20-1
length: 16

CDR3: CASSWGTGNAFF
DNA: TGTGCCAGCAGCTGGGGGACAGGGAATGCTTTCTTT
J: TRBJ1-1
D: TRBD1
size: many
V: TRBV7-9
length: 12

CDR3: CASSQGVGTYQETQYF
DNA: TGTGCCAGCAGCCAAGGAGTCGGCACCTACCAAGAGACCCAGTACTTC
J: TRBJ2-5
D: NA
size: NA
V: TRBV2
length: 16

CDR3: CASSSQGTGTETQYF
DNA: TGTGCCAGCAGCTCACAGGGTACGGGAACGGAGACCCAGTACTTC
J: TRBJ2-5
D: NA
size: few
V: TRBV11-2
length: 15

CDR3: CASSEYGDLTEAFF
DNA: TGTGCCAGCAGTGAATACGGTGATCTCACTGAAGCTTTCTTT
J: TRBJ1-1
D: NA
size: many
V: TRBV2
length: 14

CDR3: CASSSRTDRAEAFF
DNA: TGTGCCAGCAGCTCGAGGACTGACAGGGCCGAAGCTTTCTTT
J: TRBJ1-1
D: TRBD1
size: NA
V: TRBV5-4
length: 14

CDR3: CASRGDGRKIYEQYF
DNA: TGTGCCAGCAGAGGGGACGGGCGGAAAATTTACGAGCAGTACTTC
J: TRBJ2-7
D: NA
size: NA
V: TRBV6-1
length: 15

CDR3: CASSLQGKTGNTIYF
DNA: TGTGCCAGCAGCCTCCAGGGTAAAACCGGAAACACCATATATTTT
J: TRBJ1-3
D: NA
size: few
V: TRBV14
length: 15

CDR3: CASSQKGYEQYF
DNA: TGTGCCAGCAGTCAGAAGGGGTACGAGCAGTACTTC
J: TRBJ2-7
D: NA
size: NA
V: TRBV2
length: 12

CDR3: CSVERQADEKLFF
DNA: TGCAGCGTTGAACGGCAGGCTGATGAAAAACTGTTTTTT
J: TRBJ1-4
D: NA
size: many
V: TRBV29-1
length: 13

CDR3: CASSIAWGQSSYEQYF
DNA: TGTGCCAGTAGTATAGCTTGGGGACAGAGCTCCTACGAGCAGTACTTC
J: TRBJ2-7
D: TRBD1
size: few
V: TRBV19
length: 16

CDR3: CSAKPGGPFSQPQHF
DNA: TGCAGTGCTAAGCCAGGGGGCCCCTTTAGTCAGCCCCAGCATTTT
J: TRBJ1-5
D: TRBD1
size: NA
V: TRBV20-1
length: 15

CDR3: CASSRRAANTGELVF
DNA: TGTGCCAGCAGCCGGAGGGCAGCCAACACCGGGGAGCTGGTTTTT
J: TRBJ2-2
D: NA
size: NA
V: TRBV25-1
length: 15

CDR3: CASGRNRGSSPLHF
DNA: TGTGCCAGCGGGAGGAACAGGGGTAGTTCACCCCTCCACTTT
J: TRBJ1-6
D: TRBD1
size: NA
V: TRBV12-3/TRBV12-4
length: 14

CDR3: CASSQDGLRETQYF
DNA: TGTGCCAGCAGCCAAGACGGTCTCCGAGAGACCCAGTACTTC
J: TRBJ2-5
D: NA
size: many
V: TRBV7-9
length: 14

CDR3: CSVEREYGYTF
DNA: TGCAGCGTTGAACGTGAATATGGCTACACCTTC
J: TRBJ1-2
D: NA
size: many
V: TRBV29-1
length: 11

CDR3: CSVGGGARAGGLFF
DNA: TGCAGCGTTGGGGGGGGCGCAAGGGCCGGGGGGCTGTTTTTT
J: TRBJ2-2
D: NA
size: NA
V: TRBV29-1
length: 14

CDR3: CSVDRVRQETQYF
DNA: TGCAGCGTAGACAGGGTCCGCCAAGAGACCCAGTACTTC
J: TRBJ2-5
D: TRBD1
size: many
V: TRBV29-1
length: 13

CDR3: CASKTVRGSINSPLHF
DNA: TGTGCCAGCAAAACCGTCAGGGGGTCCATTAATTCACCCCTCCACTTT
J: TRBJ1-6
D: TRBD1
size: NA
V: TRBV10-3
length: 16

CDR3: CASSWGYSGELFF
DNA: TGTGCCAGCAGTTGGGGGTATTCCGGGGAGCTGTTTTTT
J: TRBJ2-2
D: NA
size: NA
V: TRBV25-1
length: 13

CDR3: CASSLGGKIQETQYF
DNA: TGTGCCAGCAGCTTAGGTGGGAAGATTCAAGAGACCCAGTACTTC
J: TRBJ2-5
D: NA
size: many
V: TRBV7-2
length: 15

CDR3: CALRDYEQYF
DNA: TGTGCCCTAAGGGACTACGAGCAGTACTTC
J: TRBJ2-7
D: NA
size: NA
V: TRBV2
length: 10

CDR3: CASSSRQGRGEKLFF
DNA: TGTGCCAGCAGTTCCCGACAGGGGCGGGGGGAAAAACTGTTTTTT
J: TRBJ1-4
D: TRBD1
size: NA
V: TRBV12-3/TRBV12-4
length: 15

CDR3: CSVLGDNSYEQYF
DNA: TGCAGCGTCTTAGGGGACAACTCCTACGAGCAGTACTTC
J: TRBJ2-7
D: NA
size: NA
V: TRBV29-1
length: 13

CDR3: CAWSVHGGTEAFF
DNA: TGTGCCTGGAGTGTGCATGGGGGAACTGAAGCTTTCTTT
J: TRBJ1-1
D: NA
size: NA
V: TRBV30
length: 13

CDR3: CASSMEGKSSYEQYF
DNA: TGTGCCAGTAGTATGGAGGGCAAAAGCTCCTACGAGCAGTACTTC
J: TRBJ2-7
D: NA
size: NA
V: TRBV19
length: 15

CDR3: CARTGIYEQYF
DNA: TGTGCCAGGACAGGGATCTACGAGCAGTACTTC
J: TRBJ2-7
D: TRBD1
size: NA
V: TRBV25-1
length: 11

CDR3: CASRPPPGNSGANVLTF
DNA: TGTGCCAGTAGACCCCCCCCCGGGAACTCTGGGGCCAACGTCCTGACTTTC
J: TRBJ2-6
D: NA
size: NA
V: TRBV19
length: 17

CDR3: CSVLGQAQETQYF
DNA: TGCAGCGTGCTGGGACAGGCGCAAGAGACCCAGTACTTC
J: TRBJ2-5
D: TRBD1
size: NA
V: TRBV29-1
length: 13

CDR3: CSANGGSSYEQYF
DNA: TGCAGTGCTAACGGGGGGAGCTCCTACGAGCAGTACTTC
J: TRBJ2-7
D: TRBD2
size: NA
V: TRBV20-1
length: 13

CDR3: CSARPGGEPQHF
DNA: TGCAGTGCTAGGCCGGGGGGAGAGCCCCAGCATTTT
J: TRBJ1-5
D: NA
size: few
V: TRBV20-1
length: 12

CDR3: CASSLDFLSSYEQYF
DNA: TGTGCCAGCAGCTTAGATTTCTTGAGCTCCTACGAGCAGTACTTC
J: TRBJ2-7
D: NA
size: few
V: TRBV11-2
length: 15

CDR3: CASSFRRSDSGNTIYF
DNA: TGTGCCAGCAGCTTTCGACGCAGCGACTCTGGAAACACCATATATTTT
J: TRBJ1-3
D: NA
size: few
V: TRBV7-9
length: 16

CDR3: CATSDLTGELFF
DNA: TGTGCCACCAGTGATTTGACCGGGGAGCTGTTTTTT
J: TRBJ2-2
D: NA
size: NA
V: TRBV24-1
length: 12

CDR3: CASSLSLRGKTQYF
DNA: TGTGCCAGCAGCTTGTCGTTGCGGGGGAAGACCCAGTACTTC
J: TRBJ2-5
D: TRBD2
size: many
V: TRBV7-2
length: 14

CDR3: CASSPPGQGFGETQYF
DNA: TGTGCCAGCAGCCCCCCGGGACAGGGATTTGGTGAGACCCAGTACTTC
J: TRBJ2-5
D: TRBD1
size: few
V: TRBV7-9
length: 16